This T cell receptor (beta chain) was sequenced for a study of blood T cell repertoires in COVID-19. The assay was immunoSEQ multiplex PCR, and TCRdb's table has in-frame clones only and misses some. Of approximately 27,000 clones in the sample, 80% to 90% were seen once. The germline V and J ends were trimmed by 1 base and 4 bases, with 16 bases remaining between them. CDR1 SGDLS and CDR2 YYNGEE come from the germline V gene. CDR3 length: 16 amino acids. The origin of this receptor is a man in his 70s with acute or convalescent COVID-19. The chain links TRBV9 to TRBJ2-3, with D possibly TRBD2 on 6 matching bases. Material: peripheral blood. This CDR3 is CASSVRERAPADTQYF. CDR3 nucleotide sequence: TGTGCCAGCAGCGTACGGGAGCGGGCCCCCGCAGATACGCAGTATTTT.